This record looks at one T cell receptor (beta chain) sequence and its context. Method: immunoSEQ multiplex PCR; TCRdb's copy keeps in-frame clones and lacks some. The repertoire holds 68,000 or so clones, 80% to 90% seen once, with 2.5% to 3% in the top ten. CDR1 and CDR2 (germline): SGHRS, YFSETQ. The CDR3 has 15 residues. With 3 bases clipped from V and 9 bases from J, the junction kept 12 bases outside the gene matches. The data are from a study of blood T cell repertoires in COVID-19. At the level of the study: Italy, Spain and the United States were the sources of the convalescent and acute COVID-19 samples.

The sample taken for sequencing was peripheral blood. The chain combines TRBV5-1 with TRBJ2-1; 7 positions match TRBD1. The source of this sequence is a man over 45 with acute or convalescent COVID-19. The CDR3 region is CASSSPGRGRGEQFF. CDR3 DNA sequence: TGCGCCAGCAGCTCCCCGGGAAGGGGGCGAGGTGAGCAGTTCTTC.